Given below is one T cell receptor beta chain in context. The antigen remains undetermined. This sample stems from a study of vaccination and CD4 T cells after COVID-19. Study background: At a median around 72 days (range 14 to 241) after dose two, post-vaccine samples were obtained.

Treatment noted: 10-day PBMC culture with coronavirus spike peptide pools or control peptides (ViraFEST assay). V lost 4 bases, J lost 6 bases, and 16 bases stayed unmatched. Looked up from germline, CDR1 is SEHNR and CDR2 is FQNEAQ (reference sequence). The CDR3 length is 18 residues. Overall study results and limits: Relatively small numbers of convalescent patients were studied, with no early post-infection timepoints included.

Researchers used the Oncomine TCR Beta short-read assay to sequence DNA from cultured CD4+ T cells. TCRdb analysed the PCR reads with MiXCR anew, one entry per CDR3 protein. This sample carries over 15,000 distinct CDR3 sequences, 55% of them seen once, and the ten largest clones take 7% to 10%. Material: CD4+ T cells from blood, cultured in vitro. The J gene is TRBJ2-2, the V gene TRBV7-9; 8 bases are shared with TRBD1. The TCR originated in a human donor who had recovered from COVID-19. The CDR3 region has the DNA TGTGCCAGCAGCTCAGGGCCTCGACAGGGGATGGTAGCCGGGGAGCTGTTTTTT. Amino acid sequence: CASSSGPRQGMVAGELFF.